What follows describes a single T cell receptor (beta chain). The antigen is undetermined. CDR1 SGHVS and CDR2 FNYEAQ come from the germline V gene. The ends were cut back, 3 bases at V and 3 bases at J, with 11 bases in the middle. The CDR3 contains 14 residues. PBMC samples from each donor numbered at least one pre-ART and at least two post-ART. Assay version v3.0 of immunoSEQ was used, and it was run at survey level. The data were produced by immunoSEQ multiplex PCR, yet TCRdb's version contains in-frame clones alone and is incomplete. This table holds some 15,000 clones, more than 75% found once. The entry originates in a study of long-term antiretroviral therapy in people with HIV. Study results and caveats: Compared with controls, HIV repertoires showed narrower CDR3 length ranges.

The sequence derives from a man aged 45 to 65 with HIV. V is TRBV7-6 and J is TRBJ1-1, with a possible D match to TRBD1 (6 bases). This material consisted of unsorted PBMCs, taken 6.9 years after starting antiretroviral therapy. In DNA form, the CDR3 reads TGTGCCAGCAGCTTGGGGGGCGGTGACACTGAAGCTTTCTTT. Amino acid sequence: CASSLGGGDTEAFF.